These T cell receptor beta chains were read from a single sample in a study of shared clonotypes between healthy human individuals. The protocol was immunoSEQ multiplex PCR, while the TCRdb copy is restricted to in-frame clones and leaves out a portion. The table lists 900,000 to 1,200,000 clones, 75% to 80% of them singletons. The sample consisted of memory CD4+ T cells from PBMCs. These receptor sequences come from a man between 18 and 29 years old in good health. Some clones in this sample may be carry-over from other donors' samples. CDR3s include the opening cysteine and the closing phenylalanine or tryptophan. D genes are given only for firm matches. Not all rows give a size; the values are once, few, many and, for expanded clones, a class.

V	D	size	J	DNA	CDR3
TRBV11-2	TRBD1	.	TRBJ2-3	TGTGCCAGCAGCGACAGGGGGCTACAGTATTTT	CASSDRGLQYF
TRBV5-1	.	.	TRBJ2-2	TGCGCCAGCAGCTTGGTACTAGGCTCGAACACCGGGGAGCTGTTTTTT	CASSLVLGSNTGELFF
TRBV2	TRBD1	.	TRBJ2-5	TGTGCCAGCACCAAAACGGGACAGTACCAAGAGACCCAGTACTTC	CASTKTGQYQETQYF
TRBV15	.	.	TRBJ2-7	TGTGCCACCAGCAGGGGTATGGCAGGGGTCTCCTACGAGCAGTACTTC	CATSRGMAGVSYEQYF
TRBV5-4	.	.	TRBJ2-7	TGTGCCAGCAGCTTCGGGGGGCAGAGCTCCTACGAGCAGTACTTC	CASSFGGQSSYEQYF
TRBV7-9	.	.	TRBJ2-7	TGTGCCAGCACCTCCCAGGGGTACGAGCAGTACTTC	CASTSQGYEQYF
TRBV15	.	.	TRBJ2-2	TGTGCCACCAGCAGAGGGGCTAGCGAGATGAACACCGGGGAGCTGTTTTTT	CATSRGASEMNTGELFF
TRBV19	.	many	TRBJ2-5	TGTGCCAGTAGGCGCGGGGCCAAAGAGACCCAGTACTTC	CASRRGAKETQYF
TRBV5-1	.	many	TRBJ2-2	TGCGCCAGCAGCTTGGGAGGTACGAACACCGGGGAGCTGTTTTTT	CASSLGGTNTGELFF
TRBV19	.	.	TRBJ2-6	TGTGCCAGTAGCGTGGCGCCTGGGGCCAACGTCCTGACTTTC	CASSVAPGANVLTF
TRBV28	TRBD1	.	TRBJ1-1	TGTGCCAGCACCTTACGGACAGGCATGAACACTGAAGCTTTCTTT	CASTLRTGMNTEAFF
TRBV2	.	.	TRBJ1-2	TGTGCCAGCAGTGAAGCGCAGATCTTCCGCTTC	CASSEAQIFRF
TRBV19	TRBD2	.	TRBJ2-3	TGTGCCAGTAGTATCCCGACTAGCGGCGGGGGGGATACGCAGTATTTT	CASSIPTSGGGDTQYF
TRBV7-3	.	many	TRBJ2-3	TGTGCCAGCAGTCAGAACAGCGGCACAGATACGCAGTATTTT	CASSQNSGTDTQYF
TRBV18	.	few	TRBJ1-2	TGTGCCAGCTCACTTGGAAAACTCTATGGCTACACCTTC	CASSLGKLYGYTF
TRBV4-1	.	.	TRBJ2-7	TGCGCCAGCAGCCAAGTCGGGGGCTCCTACGAGCAGTACTTC	CASSQVGGSYEQYF
TRBV19	.	.	TRBJ1-1	TGTGCCAGTATGAGGCAGGCAATCAACACTGAAGCTTTCTTT	CASMRQAINTEAFF
TRBV5-1	.	.	TRBJ2-3	TGCGCCAGCAGCTTGAAGGGCTTCGAGGCAGATACGCAGTATTTT	CASSLKGFEADTQYF